This T cell receptor (beta chain) originates from a study of shared clonotypes between healthy human individuals. Background on the study: CD4 naive and memory got three plates each, CD8 naive two, CD8 memory one.

With respect to this clone: Its matching antigen is unknown.

This CDR3 comprises 15 residues. From germline, CDR1 is WSHSY and CDR2 SAAADI. J was trimmed by 2 bases and V by 3 bases; bases with no gene match: 7. The naive CD8 fraction comprised CD45RO-negative cells positively selected for CCR7 and excluded terminally differentiated effector memory CD45RA+ cells. Only in-frame clones appear in the TCRdb table, and some are missing; sequencing was by immunoSEQ multiplex PCR. The data contain 650,000 to 800,000 clones, 92% of them singletons. General study results and limits: Depth of sequencing was expected to influence donor clonotype sharing.

The receptor was derived from a man aged 25-40 years in good health. The sequencing sample was made of naive CD8+ T cells sorted from blood. The chain has TRBV10-2 and TRBJ2-7, with TRBD2 matching 7 bases. The CDR3 spells CASSETTSATYEQYF. CDR3 nucleotide sequence: TGCGCCAGCAGTGAAACAACTAGCGCTACCTACGAGCAGTACTTC.